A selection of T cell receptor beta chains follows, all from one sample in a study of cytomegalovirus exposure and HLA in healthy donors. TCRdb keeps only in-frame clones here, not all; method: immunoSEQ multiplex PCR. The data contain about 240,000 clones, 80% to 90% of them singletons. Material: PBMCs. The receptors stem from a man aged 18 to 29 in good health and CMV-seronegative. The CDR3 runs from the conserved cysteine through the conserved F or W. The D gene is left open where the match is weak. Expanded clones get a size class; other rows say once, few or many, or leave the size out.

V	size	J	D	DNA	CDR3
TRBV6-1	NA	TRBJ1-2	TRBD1	TGTGCCAGCAGTGTCACAGGGGGCTATGGCTACACCTTC	CASSVTGGYGYTF
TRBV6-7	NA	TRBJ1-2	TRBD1	TGTGCCAGCAGTAACTCACTAAATACAGGGGAGGATGGCTACACCTTC	CASSNSLNTGEDGYTF
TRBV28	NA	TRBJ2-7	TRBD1	TGTGCCAGCAGTCGGGGACAGAGTTATACCTACGAGCAGTACTTC	CASSRGQSYTYEQYF
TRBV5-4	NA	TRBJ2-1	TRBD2	TGTGCCAGCAGCTGGGACTACCGCAATGAGCAGTTCTTC	CASSWDYRNEQFF
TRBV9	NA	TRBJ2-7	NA	TGTGCCAGCAGGCCGGGACAGGAGTGGAGGACAGCGCGGGAGTCCGACGAGCAGTACTTC	CASRPGQEWRTARESDEQYF
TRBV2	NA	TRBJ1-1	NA	TGTGCCAGCAGTGAAGCGCAGGGCGGGAACACTGAAGCTTTCTTT	CASSEAQGGNTEAFF
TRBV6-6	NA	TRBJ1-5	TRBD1	TGTGCCAGCAGTAGCGTAACAGGGGTCCAGCCCCAGCATTTT	CASSSVTGVQPQHF
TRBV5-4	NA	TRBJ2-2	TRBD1	TGTGCCAGCAGCGCTGCCCGGGACAGGGTCACCGGGGAGCTGTTTTTT	CASSAARDRVTGELFF
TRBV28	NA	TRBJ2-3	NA	TGTGCCAGCAGTCGTGGGGCTCAGGATACGCAGTATTTT	CASSRGAQDTQYF
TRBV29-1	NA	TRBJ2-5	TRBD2	TGCAGCGTCGTGCGGGGGGGCCTTATGGAGACCCAGTACTTC	CSVVRGGLMETQYF
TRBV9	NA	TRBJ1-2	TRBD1	TGTGCCAGCAGCGACGGACAGGGCTATGGCTACACCTTC	CASSDGQGYGYTF
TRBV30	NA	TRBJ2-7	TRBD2	TGTGCCTGGACGGGACTAGCGGGAGTTCAGCAGTACTTC	CAWTGLAGVQQYF
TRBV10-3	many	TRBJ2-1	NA	TGTGCCATCAGCCCATCCGGGACACCCCGGTGGGAGCAGTTCTTC	CAISPSGTPRWEQFF
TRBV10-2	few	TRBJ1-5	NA	TGCGCCAGCAGTGAGTCTAGCAGTAGTCAGCCCCAGCATTTT	CASSESSSSQPQHF
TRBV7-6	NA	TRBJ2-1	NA	TGTGCCAGCAGCTTACGTCCGGGAGAGGGCAATGAGCAGTTCTTC	CASSLRPGEGNEQFF
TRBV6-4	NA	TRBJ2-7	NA	TGTGCCAGCAGTCCTTACCCAGACAGTACCTACGAGCAGTACTTC	CASSPYPDSTYEQYF
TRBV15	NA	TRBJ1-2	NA	TGTGCCACCAGCAGAGACCCCGGACAGCCGATGTATGGCTACACCTTC	CATSRDPGQPMYGYTF
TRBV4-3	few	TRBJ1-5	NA	TGCGCCAGCAGCCAAGATCTCCTACAGCCCCAGCATTTT	CASSQDLLQPQHF
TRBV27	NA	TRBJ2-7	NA	TGTGCCAGCAGTTCACAGGGCGAGCAGTACTTC	CASSSQGEQYF
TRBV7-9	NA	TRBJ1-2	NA	TGTGCCAGCAGACCGGACAGCTCTAACTATGGCTACACCTTC	CASRPDSSNYGYTF
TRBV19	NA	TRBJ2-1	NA	TGTGCCAGTAGTAGAGGGGGATCCTACAATGAGCAGTTCTTC	CASSRGGSYNEQFF
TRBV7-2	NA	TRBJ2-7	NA	TGTGCCAGCAGCTTACGGGAGCCTTTATACGAGCAGTACTTC	CASSLREPLYEQYF
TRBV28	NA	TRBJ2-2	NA	TGTGCCAGCAGGTCCGTTGGCAGGATAAACACCGGGGAGCTGTTTTTT	CASRSVGRINTGELFF
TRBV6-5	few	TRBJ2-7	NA	TGTGCCAGCAGACGGACAGCTTACGAGCAGTACTTC	CASRRTAYEQYF
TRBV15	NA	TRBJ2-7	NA	TGTGCCACCAGCCCCATAATGGGGAGGGAGCAGTACTTC	CATSPIMGREQYF
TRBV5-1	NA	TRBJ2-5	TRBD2	TGCGCCAGCAGCTATGAGCGGACTAGCGGGAGTGGAGGAGGAGAGACCCAGTACTTC	CASSYERTSGSGGGETQYF
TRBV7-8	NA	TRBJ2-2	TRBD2	TGTGCCAGCAGCATGGGACTAGCGGGGAACACCGGGGAGCTGTTTTTT	CASSMGLAGNTGELFF
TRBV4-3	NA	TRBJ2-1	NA	TGCGCCAGCAGCCTCAGGAGGGCAGCGTACAATGAGCAGTTCTTC	CASSLRRAAYNEQFF
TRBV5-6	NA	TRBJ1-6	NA	TGTGCCAGCAGCTTGTTCGGGGGAGGTACTTCACCCCTCCACTTT	CASSLFGGGTSPLHF
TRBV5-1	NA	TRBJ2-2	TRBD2	TGCGCCAGCAGCCCAGCCTCGGGGGGGCTCGACACCGGGGAGCTGTTTTTT	CASSPASGGLDTGELFF
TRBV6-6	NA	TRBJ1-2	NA	TGTGCCAGCAGTTACGGGGAGGGCTACACCTTC	CASSYGEGYTF
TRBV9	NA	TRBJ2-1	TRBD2	TGTGCCAGCAGCGTAGGAGCGGGAGGAACCTACAATGAGCAGTTCTTC	CASSVGAGGTYNEQFF
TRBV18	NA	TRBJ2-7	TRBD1	TGTGCCAGCTCACCGATTGGACAGGACACCTACGAGCAGTACTTC	CASSPIGQDTYEQYF
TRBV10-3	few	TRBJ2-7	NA	TGTGCCATCAGTTGGGTTTGGGGCGGATACGAGCAGTACTTC	CAISWVWGGYEQYF
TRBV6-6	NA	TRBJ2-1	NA	TGTGCCAGCTCCGGCAGTTACCGGGACTCCAATGAGCAGTTCTTC	CASSGSYRDSNEQFF
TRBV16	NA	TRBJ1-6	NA	TGTGCCAGCAGCCTTTCTTATAATTCACCCCTCCACTTT	CASSLSYNSPLHF
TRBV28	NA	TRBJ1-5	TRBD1	TGTGCCAGCAGTTTCCCAGGGGGAAATCAGCCCCAGCATTTT	CASSFPGGNQPQHF
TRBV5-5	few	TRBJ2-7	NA	TGTGCCAGCAGCCCTCGAGTCCAGGGGGGCTACGAGCAGTACTTC	CASSPRVQGGYEQYF
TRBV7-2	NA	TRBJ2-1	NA	TGTGCCAGCAACTTGCCGGGACTGAACAATGAGCAGTTCTTC	CASNLPGLNNEQFF
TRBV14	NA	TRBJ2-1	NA	TGTGCCAGCAGCCAAGTTCTCTACAATGAGCAGTTCTTC	CASSQVLYNEQFF
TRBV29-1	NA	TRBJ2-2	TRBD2	TGCAGCGCGACTAGCGGGGGGGCCGGTGAGCTGTTTTTT	CSATSGGAGELFF
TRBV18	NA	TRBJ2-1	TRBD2	TGTGCCAGCTCACCACGGGGGACTAGCGGCTACAATGAGCAGTTCTTC	CASSPRGTSGYNEQFF
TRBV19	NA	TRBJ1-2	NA	TGTGCCAGTGCCGGGTTAGACTATGGCTACACCTTC	CASAGLDYGYTF
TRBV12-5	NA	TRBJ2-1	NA	TGTGCTAGTGGGGAGCAGGGTGACAATGAGCAGTTCTTC	CASGEQGDNEQFF
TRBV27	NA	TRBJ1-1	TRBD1	TGTGCCAGCAGTTCCAACCCGGACAGGGAAGTAGTAAGGGGGTTGAACACTGAAGCTTTCTTT	CASSSNPDREVVRGLNTEAFF